Following are 17 T cell receptor beta chains from one sample sequenced in a study of blood T cell repertoires in COVID-19. Profiled with immunoSEQ multiplex PCR; TCRdb holds only in-frame clones, not every one. The table includes 450,000 or so clones, approximately 90% detected once. Sequenced: peripheral blood. Every receptor here comes from a man aged 18 to 29 with COVID-19, enrolled during active disease.

The chain carries TRBV19 and TRBJ2-7; D possibly corresponds to TRBD1 (7 bases). Germline V CDR1 and CDR2: LNHDA, SQIVND (reference sequence). Trimming cost V 5 bases and J 2 bases, with 16 bases left between them. This CDR3 spans 15 amino acids. In DNA, the CDR3 is TGTGCCAGTAGTGCCCAGGACAGGACTACCTACGAGCAGTACTTC. Encoded protein: CASSAQDRTTYEQYF. Based on the CDR3 plus reference TRBV19 and TRBJ2-7, the full variable domain is DGGITQSPKYLFRKEGQNVTLSCEQNLNHDAMYWYRQDPGQGLRLIYYSQIVNDFQKGDIAEGYSVSREKKESFPLTVTSAQKNPTAFYLCASSAQDRTTYEQYFGPGTRLTVT.

The rearrangement joins TRBV6-5 to TRBJ1-2; 8 nucleotides agree with TRBD1. Germline assignment: CDR1 MNHEY and CDR2 SVGAGI. The CDR3 extends over 14 amino acids. V lost 2 bases and J lost 8; bases outside the gene matches: 7. The CDR3 nucleotides read TGTGCCAGCAGTTACGAAGGGACAGGAAGAGGCTACACCTTC. Its translation: CASSYEGTGRGYTF.

The chain carries TRBV9 and TRBJ1-4; 7 nucleotides line up with TRBD1. From germline, CDR1 is SGDLS and CDR2 YYNGEE. This CDR3 has 15 amino acids. The junction had 4 bases not matched to a gene; V was cut back by 3 bases and J by 2 bases. The CDR3 DNA follows: TGTGCCAGCAGCGCTACAGGGGCCACTAATGAAAAACTGTTTTTT. It codes for CASSATGATNEKLFF.

This clone was picked up a small number of times. The V and J genes are TRBV4-1 and TRBJ1-5; D unresolved. Germline CDR1 is MGHRA and CDR2 is YSYEKL. V gave up 0 bases and J gave up 5 bases, with 8 bases separating them. The CDR3 has 14 residues. CDR3 bases: TGCGCCAGCAGCCAAGAGTGGAGGGATCAGCCCCAGCATTTT. It translates to CASSQEWRDQPQHF.

The chain couples TRBV27 to TRBJ2-2; D is undetermined. The CDR3 runs 13 residues. CDR1 MNHEY and CDR2 SMNVEV come from the germline V gene (reference sequence). V was cut by 3 bases and J by 6 bases, with 8 bases left in between. The CDR3 loop reads CASSFPGPGELFF. The CDR3 DNA is TGTGCCAGCAGTTTTCCTGGGCCCGGGGAGCTGTTTTTT.

This clone was detected only a few times. The V and J genes are TRBV27 and TRBJ1-2; 12 nucleotides match TRBD1. Germline CDR1 MNHEY, CDR2 SMNVEV (reference sequence). The CDR3 runs to 15 residues. Losses at the gene ends were 2 bases for V and 7 bases for J; bases not matched to a gene: 5. The CDR3 protein is CASSLMGQGASGYTF. The CDR3 region has the DNA TGTGCCAGCAGTTTAATGGGACAGGGGGCATCTGGCTACACCTTC.

The chain joins TRBV5-1 to TRBJ1-1, with D perhaps matching TRBD1 (5 bases). Germline lookup yields CDR1 SGHRS and CDR2 YFSETQ. V was clipped by 7 bases and J by 5 bases, with 15 bases between them. The CDR3 is 13 residues long. CDR3 sequence (DNA): TGCGCCAGCGGACCCTCAGGGATTACTGAAGCTTTCTTT. This encodes CASGPSGITEAFF.

CDR3 sequence reads: CATSDPISGSGDTQYF. CDR3 in DNA: TGTGCCACCAGTGATCCAATTAGCGGGAGTGGAGATACGCAGTATTTT. The chain employs TRBV24-1 and TRBJ2-3; the match to TRBD2 covers 9 bases. The CDR3 runs 16 residues. Trimming cost V 3 bases and J 5 bases; bases outside gene matches: 8. Germline V CDR1 and CDR2: KGHDR, SFDVKD.

This rearrangement joins TRBV5-1 to TRBJ1-2; D gene uncertain. Between the trimmed V and J ends, which lost 4 bases and 0 bases, there was a span of 13 bases. CDR1 is SGHRS, CDR2 YFSETQ, per germline. This CDR3 comprises 15 residues. CDR3 residues: CASSPEGRTNYGYTF. Here the CDR3 DNA reads TGCGCCAGCAGCCCGGAAGGGAGAACTAACTATGGCTACACCTTC.

This chain uses TRBV7-2 with TRBJ1-6; D remains unclear. This CDR3 has 13 amino acids. Between the trimmed V and J ends, which lost 1 base and 8 bases, there was a span of 6 bases. The germline gives CDR1 SGHTA, CDR2 FQGNSA. CDR3 sequence reads: CASSLETHSPLHF. The CDR3 region has the DNA TGTGCCAGCAGCTTAGAAACACATTCACCCCTCCACTTT.

The V and J genes are TRBV5-1 and TRBJ2-3, with 10 bases lining up with TRBD2. This CDR3 contains 16 residues. Trimming at V came to 4 bases and at J to 2 bases, leaving 7 bases not matched to a gene. Germline CDR1 and CDR2: SGHRS and YFSETQ. DNA of the CDR3: TGCGCCAGCAGCCCCGGGACTAGCGCTATCACAGATACGCAGTATTTT. Amino acid sequence: CASSPGTSAITDTQYF.

The table lists this clone with a count of one. This chain links TRBV24-1 with TRBJ2-1; D is perhaps TRBD1 (5 bases). The CDR3 totals 12 residues. With 5 bases removed from V and 7 bases from J, the gap between germline ends came to 8 bases. Per the germline V gene, CDR1 is KGHDR and CDR2 is SFDVKD. CDR3 bases: TGTGCCACCAGTGTTACAGGTAATGAGCAGTTCTTC. This sequence encodes CATSVTGNEQFF.

The chain is built from TRBV3-1 (or the pseudogene TRBV3-2) and TRBJ1-3; D may be TRBD1 (5 bases). The ends were cut back, 1 base at V and 4 bases at J, with 14 bases in the middle. Per germline, CDR1 LGHDT and CDR2 YNNKEL (reference sequence). There are 16 residues in the CDR3. The CDR3: CASSQGMKGSGNTIYF. In DNA, the CDR3 is TGTGCCAGCAGCCAAGGAATGAAGGGGTCAGGAAACACCATATATTTT.

This chain connects TRBV30 to TRBJ2-5; 8 bases align to TRBD2. This CDR3 comprises 15 residues. The germline V gene has CDR1 GTSNPN and CDR2 SVGIG (reference sequence). J lost 7 bases, V lost 4 bases, and 14 bases had no gene match. For the CDR3, the DNA is TGTGCCTGGATGCGAACGGGGGGGGCGGCCAGGACCCAGTACTTC. Translated, it gives CAWMRTGGAARTQYF.

V gene TRBV7-8 combines with J gene TRBJ1-5; D may be TRBD1 (6 bases). This CDR3 is 16 amino acids long. V shed 5 bases and J shed 4 bases, with 18 bases lying between them. In germline, CDR1 is SGHVS, CDR2 FQNEAQ. Here the CDR3 reads CASSDITGSWNQPQHF. The CDR3, as DNA: TGTGCCAGCAGCGACATAACAGGGTCTTGGAATCAGCCCCAGCATTTT.

The chain recombines TRBV18 with TRBJ2-1; D is perhaps TRBD2 (6 bases). Between the trimmed V and J ends, which lost 0 bases and 0 bases, there was a span of 12 bases. This CDR3 region has 17 residues. Germline CDR1 reads KGHSH; CDR2 reads LQKENI. The CDR3: CASSPPRDFSSYNEQFF. In DNA form, the CDR3 reads TGTGCCAGCTCACCACCAAGGGACTTTAGCTCCTACAATGAGCAGTTCTTC.

This sequence joins TRBV21-1 and TRBJ2-1; the tabulated D call, TRBD2, remains unverified against the DNA. TRBV21-1 is termed a pseudogene. The CDR3 runs 19 residues. The CDR3, as DNA: TGTGCCAGCAGCAAACTCGGGCTAGCGGGAAGGTCAACTCACAATGAGCAGTTCTTC. Amino acid sequence: CASSKLGLAGRSTHNEQFF.